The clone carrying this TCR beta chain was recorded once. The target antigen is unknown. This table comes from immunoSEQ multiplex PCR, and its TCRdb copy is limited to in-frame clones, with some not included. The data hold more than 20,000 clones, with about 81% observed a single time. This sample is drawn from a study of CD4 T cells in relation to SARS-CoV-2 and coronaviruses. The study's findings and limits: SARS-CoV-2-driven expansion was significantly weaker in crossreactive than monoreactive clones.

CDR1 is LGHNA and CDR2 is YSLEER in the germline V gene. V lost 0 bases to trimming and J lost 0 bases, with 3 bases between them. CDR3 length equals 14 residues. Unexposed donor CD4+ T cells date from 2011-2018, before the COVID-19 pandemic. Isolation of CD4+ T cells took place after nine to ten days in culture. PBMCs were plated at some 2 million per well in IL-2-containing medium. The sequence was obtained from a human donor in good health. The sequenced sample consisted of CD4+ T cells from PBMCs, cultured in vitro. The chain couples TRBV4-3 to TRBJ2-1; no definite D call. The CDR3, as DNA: TGCGCCAGCAGCCAAGACCCCTCCTACAATGAGCAGTTCTTC. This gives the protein CASSQDPSYNEQFF.